This T cell receptor (beta chain) emerged from a study of metastatic and nonmetastatic thyroid tumors (dated by TCRdb to the early 2020s). For the wider study: Repertoires from peripheral blood and from tumor or nodule tissue samples of malignant and benign thyroid patients were compared. Overall study outcomes, separate from this receptor: In both blood and tumor samples, TCR beta diversity was reported to be significantly higher in malignant tumors than in benign nodules.

The table lists this clone with many counts. Its recognized antigen is unknown. This may stem from a read error, because a much larger clone lies one nucleotide away. To prepare the library, PCR was applied. Sequencing took place on an Illumina HiSeq 4000. High-throughput sequencing was used to profile the TCR beta-chain CDR3 region of every patient. In the paper's pipeline: Drawing on CDR3 differences between clinicopathological groups, the researchers built a classifier meant to tell apart patients with distant-metastatic papillary thyroid cancer. The Shannon index was used to measure repertoire diversity, and the Morisita-Horn index was used to measure how similar tumor and blood repertoires were. The public sequencing data were trimmed at Q25 with fastp and processed into clonotypes with MiXCR by TCRdb, which kept only in-frame beta chains. The V and J calls follow TCRdb's processing rather than the paper's. Counted in this sample were some 31,000 clones; roughly 3.7% of them appeared once. The biggest ten clones account for roughly a fifth of the sample.

No patient had received any treatment before thyroid surgery. Using T-cell receptor beta sequencing, the study looked back at clinical samples from patients collected from 2012 to 2018. For CDR1 and CDR2, the germline V gene (reference sequence) lists DFQATT and SNEGSKA. The CDR3 runs 12 residues from the cysteine to the phenylalanine. Just CDR3 DNA is preserved here, 36 bases in frame from base 1. V drops 6 bases and J drops 3 bases, leaving 12 bases in between. This receptor chain uses TRBV20-1 and TRBJ2-7, with the D gene not clear enough to name. Sequences were obtained from blood. The TCR comes from a female donor with papillary thyroid cancer or a benign thyroid nodule (not recorded which). Some clones in this sample may be carry-over from other donors' samples. The DNA sequence follows: TGCAGTGCCGCTGTCCCGGGCTACGAGCAGTACTTC. This codes for CSAAVPGYEQYF.